The next 25 T cell receptor beta chains were all read from a single sample in a study of T cells expressing NK-cell markers. Reprocessing the 5' RACE reads, TCRdb reports a single entry for every CDR3 protein and omits DNA. The data show 200,000 to 300,000 distinct CDR3 sequences, and the top ten clones hold roughly 4.2%. What was sequenced was blood T cells: a sorted CD56 or NKG2C T cell subset, CD4+ or CD8+ T cells, or bulk PBMC T cells (not recorded which). Every receptor here comes from a woman between 18 and 70 years old in good health.

J is TRBJ2-2 and V is TRBV7-9. The germline CDR1 and CDR2 sequences are SEHNR and FQNEAQ (reference sequence). This CDR3 has 11 residues. CDR3 sequence: CASSLDGELFF.

The rearrangement joins TRBV11-2 to TRBJ1-4. CDR1 and CDR2 from the germline V gene are SGHAT and FQNNGV. The CDR3 sequence is 15 residues long. CDR3: CASSAGYRLNEKLFF.

This chain joins TRBV7-3 and TRBJ2-1; the D call of TRBD2 rests on TCRdb alone, since no DNA is present to check it. The germline V gene encodes CDR1 SGHTA and CDR2 FQGTGA. This CDR3 is built from 16 residues. The CDR3 spells CASSLTLQGRNNEQFF.

The chain carries TRBV28 and TRBJ2-4; TCRdb's D call of TRBD2 is untestable without DNA. Per the germline V gene, CDR1 is MDHEN and CDR2 is SYDVKM. The CDR3 covers 19 residues. The CDR3: CASSSGLAGPHGAKNIQYF. The whole variable domain, filled in from reference TRBV28 and TRBJ2-4, reads DVKVTQSSRYLVKRTGEKVFLECVQDMDHENMFWYRQDPGLGLRLIYFSYDVKMKEKGDIPEGYSVSREKKERFSLILESASTNQTSMYLCASSSGLAGPHGAKNIQYFGAGTRLSVL.

The V call is TRBV4-1, the J call TRBJ2-5. In germline, CDR1 is MGHRA, CDR2 YSYEKL. The CDR3 contains 17 residues. The CDR3 loop reads CASSQVSGRLLWETQYF.

V is TRBV29-1 and J is TRBJ1-2; without DNA, the TCRdb call of TRBD1 cannot be checked. The CDR3 has 12 amino acids. Per germline, CDR1 SQVTM and CDR2 ANQGSEA. CDR3 loop: CSAEFQGSGYTF.

V is TRBV7-9 and J is TRBJ2-3. Germline values: CDR1 SEHNR, CDR2 FQNEAQ (reference sequence). The CDR3 is 13 residues long. The CDR3 protein is CASSSVSTDTQYF.

J is TRBJ2-7 and V is TRBV14. Germline V CDR1 and CDR2: SGHDN, FVKESK. The CDR3 totals 13 residues. CDR3 residues: CASSQGTAYEQYF.

V is TRBV5-1 and J is TRBJ2-3. CDR3 length equals 13 residues. Germline V gives CDR1 SGHRS, CDR2 YFSETQ. CDR3 region: CASSAAGTDTQYF.

The chain carries TRBV7-8 and TRBJ2-2; TCRdb lists TRBD1, though no DNA is available to test this call. From germline, CDR1 is SGHVS and CDR2 FQNEAQ. CDR3 length: 13 amino acids. CDR3 sequence: CASSLWQGGELFF.

The V gene is TRBV3-1, the J gene TRBJ1-6. The V gene's germline CDR1 is LGHDT and CDR2 YNNKEL (reference sequence). The CDR3 length is 15 residues. The CDR3: CASSQDWGINSPLHF.

The J gene is TRBJ2-1, the V gene TRBV12-3 or TRBV12-4; as DNA is missing, the TRBD1 call by TCRdb cannot be tested. The CDR3 is 15 residues long. The CDR3 sequence is CASSPRGYSYNEQFF.

The chain carries TRBV20-1 and TRBJ2-1. The CDR3 loop spans 13 amino acids. Germline values: CDR1 DFQATT, CDR2 SNEGSKA (reference sequence). The CDR3 spells CSAPGVPYNEQFF.

The CDR3 is CASSAEAVPDTQYF. The rearrangement joins TRBV5-1 to TRBJ2-3; without DNA, the TCRdb call of TRBD2 cannot be checked. This CDR3 contains 14 residues. The germline V gene encodes CDR1 SGHRS and CDR2 YFSETQ.

The chain combines TRBV7-3 with TRBJ2-3; TCRdb reports TRBD2, a call that lacks DNA to check it against. There are 14 residues in the CDR3. Germline CDR1 is SGHTA and CDR2 is FQGTGA. Here the CDR3 reads CASSPGSGSDTQYF.

The chain combines TRBV20-1 with TRBJ2-7. Germline loops: CDR1 DFQATT, CDR2 SNEGSKA (reference sequence). The CDR3 contains 15 residues. The CDR3 region is CSARGPAKSSYEQYF.

V is TRBV27 and J is TRBJ1-1; TCRdb's D call of TRBD1 is untestable without DNA. The germline gives CDR1 MNHEY, CDR2 SMNVEV (reference sequence). This CDR3 is built from 15 residues. The CDR3 here is CASSLRLGTEKEAFF.

The chain employs TRBV4-3 and TRBJ2-1. Germline-derived CDR1 and CDR2 are LGHNA and YSLEER. The CDR3 spans 15 residues. CDR3 residues: CASSQDWSSYNEQFF.

The rearrangement joins TRBV25-1 to TRBJ2-6; the TCRdb D gene call, TRBD2, has no DNA to confirm it. The CDR3 contains 19 residues. Germline assignment: CDR1 MGHDK and CDR2 SYGVNS. The CDR3 spells CASSESAGGISSGANVLTF.

The rearrangement uses TRBV6-6 and TRBJ1-2; there is no DNA to check the TCRdb D call of TRBD1. Germline V gene sequence: CDR1 MNHNY, CDR2 SVGAGI (reference sequence). The CDR3 totals 13 residues. CDR3 in amino acids: CASSPPGEHGYTF.

The V call is TRBV11-2, the J call TRBJ1-2. CDR1 SGHAT and CDR2 FQNNGV come from the germline V gene. This CDR3 is built from 15 residues. This CDR3 is CASSLSSSSPYGYTF.

The chain links TRBV5-1 to TRBJ2-1; with no DNA, the TCRdb D assignment of TRBD1 cannot be verified. The CDR3 spans 15 residues. Per the germline V gene, CDR1 is SGHRS and CDR2 is YFSETQ. CDR3 sequence: CASSLVGETYNEQFF.

This chain connects TRBV20-1 to TRBJ2-2; TCRdb lists TRBD1, though no DNA is available to test this call. Germline CDR1 reads DFQATT; CDR2 reads SNEGSKA (reference sequence). This CDR3 has 13 residues. CDR3 residues: CSALGQGNGELFF.

J is TRBJ1-1 and V is TRBV12-3 or TRBV12-4; without DNA, the TCRdb call of TRBD1 cannot be checked. The CDR3 length is 14 residues. This CDR3 reads CASRRPATGAKAFF.

The chain uses TRBV7-6 and TRBJ2-1; TCRdb names TRBD1, which stays unverified in the absence of DNA. The CDR3 sequence is 14 residues long. Germline V gene lookup returns CDR1 SGHVS and CDR2 FNYEAQ. The CDR3 reads CASSVDRISRGLFF.